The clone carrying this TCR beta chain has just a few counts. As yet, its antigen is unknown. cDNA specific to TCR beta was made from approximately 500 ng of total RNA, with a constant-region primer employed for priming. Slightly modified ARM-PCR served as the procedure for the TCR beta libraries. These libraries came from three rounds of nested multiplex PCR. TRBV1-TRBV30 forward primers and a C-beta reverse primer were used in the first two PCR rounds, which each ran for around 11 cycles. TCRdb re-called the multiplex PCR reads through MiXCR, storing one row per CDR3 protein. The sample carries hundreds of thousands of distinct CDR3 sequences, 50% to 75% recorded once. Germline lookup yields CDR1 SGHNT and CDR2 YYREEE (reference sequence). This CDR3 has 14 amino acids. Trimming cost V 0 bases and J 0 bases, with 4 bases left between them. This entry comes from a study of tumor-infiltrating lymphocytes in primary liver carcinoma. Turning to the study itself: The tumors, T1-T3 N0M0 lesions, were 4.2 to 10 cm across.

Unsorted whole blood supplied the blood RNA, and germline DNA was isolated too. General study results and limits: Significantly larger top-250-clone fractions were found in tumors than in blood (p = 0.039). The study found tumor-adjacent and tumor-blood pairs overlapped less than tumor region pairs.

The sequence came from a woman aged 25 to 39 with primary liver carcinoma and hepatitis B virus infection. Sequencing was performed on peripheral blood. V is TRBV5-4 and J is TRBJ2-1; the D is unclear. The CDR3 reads CASSLGLSYNEQFF. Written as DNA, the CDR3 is TGTGCCAGCAGCTTGGGTCTCTCCTACAATGAGCAGTTCTTC.